This TCR beta chain comes out of a study of CD8 T cells in ankylosing spondylitis. Study-wide findings and caveats: The study identified a TCR beta motif of about eight highly homologous variants that appeared characteristic of ankylosing spondylitis blood. The clones that were linked to disease were reported to be significantly enriched in matched synovial fluid samples from ankylosing spondylitis patients.

Germline CDR1 DFQATT, CDR2 SNEGSKA (reference sequence). The CDR3 totals 15 residues. V lost 3 bases, J lost 4 bases, and 16 bases lay in between. MiXCR was run by TCRdb on the 5' RACE reads, yielding one entry per CDR3 protein. The top ten clones hold 1% of a sample with roughly 440,000 distinct CDR3 sequences, roughly 17% of them seen once. On this clonotype itself: The antigen is undetermined.

The sample comprised blood, either unsorted or a sorted T cell fraction (not recorded which). The V call is TRBV20-1, the J call TRBJ1-5; a weak D match, TRBD1 (5 bases). The source of this sequence is a male donor with ankylosing spondylitis. The DNA for the CDR3 is TGCAGTGCTAGGGAATCGTCAGGGAATAATCAGCCCCAGCATTTT. Translation: CSARESSGNNQPQHF.